The TCR beta chain described here comes from a study of cytotoxic CD8 clonotypes in ibrutinib-treated CLL. Findings of the study overall: Starting clonality was above that of age-matched healthy donors and tracked circulating CD8+ T-cell counts.

The CDR3 is 12 amino acids. Between the trimmed V and J ends, which lost 5 bases and 0 bases, there was a span of 5 bases. CDR1 is SGHTA and CDR2 is FQGNSA in the germline V gene. Clones were sequenced by immunoSEQ multiplex PCR, and TCRdb holds only the in-frame ones, with some missing. The sample includes hundreds of thousands of clones, about 80% of them seen just once. This clone occurred a few times. Its antigen is not identified. This CDR3 is also generated by other DNA sequences in the sample. The receptor was derived from a human donor with chronic lymphocytic leukemia. The chain has TRBV7-2 and TRBJ2-7; D is undetermined. Sequenced material: PBMCs, taken before ibrutinib treatment. For the CDR3, the DNA is TGTGCCAGCAGCCAGAGCTCCTACGAGCAGTACTTC. As protein: CASSQSSYEQYF.